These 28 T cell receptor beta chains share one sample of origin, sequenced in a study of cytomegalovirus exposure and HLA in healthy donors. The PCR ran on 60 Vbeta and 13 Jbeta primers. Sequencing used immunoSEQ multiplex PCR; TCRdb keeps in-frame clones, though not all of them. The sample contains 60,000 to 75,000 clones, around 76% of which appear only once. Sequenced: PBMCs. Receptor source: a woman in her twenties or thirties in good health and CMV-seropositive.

The CDR3 loop reads CASSFRGDSPTDTQYF. For the CDR3, the DNA is TGTGCCAGCAGCTTCCGGGGTGATTCCCCCACAGATACGCAGTATTTT. The V and J genes are TRBV7-2 and TRBJ2-3, with a weak D call TRBD2 (5 bases). The germline V gene has CDR1 SGHTA and CDR2 FQGNSA. The CDR3 has 16 amino acids. V was cut by 3 bases and J by 2 bases, with 15 bases left in between.

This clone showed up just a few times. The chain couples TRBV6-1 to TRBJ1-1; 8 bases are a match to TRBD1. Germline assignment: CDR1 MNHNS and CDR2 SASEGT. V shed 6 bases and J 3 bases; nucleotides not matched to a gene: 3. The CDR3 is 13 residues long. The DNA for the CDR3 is TGTGCCAGCAGGATACAGGGGGACACTGAAGCTTTCTTT. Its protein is CASRIQGDTEAFF.

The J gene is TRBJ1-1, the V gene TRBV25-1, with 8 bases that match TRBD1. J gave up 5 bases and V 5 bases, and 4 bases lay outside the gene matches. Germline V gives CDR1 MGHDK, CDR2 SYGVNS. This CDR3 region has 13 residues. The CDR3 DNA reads TGTGCCAGCAGTAGGACAGGGAAGACTGAAGCTTTCTTT. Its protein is CASSRTGKTEAFF. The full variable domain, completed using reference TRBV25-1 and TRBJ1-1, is EADIYQTPRYLVIGTGKKITLECSQTMGHDKMYWYQQDPGMELHLIHYSYGVNSTEKGDLSSESTVSRIRTEHFPLTLESARPSHTSQYLCASSRTGKTEAFFGQGTRLTVV.

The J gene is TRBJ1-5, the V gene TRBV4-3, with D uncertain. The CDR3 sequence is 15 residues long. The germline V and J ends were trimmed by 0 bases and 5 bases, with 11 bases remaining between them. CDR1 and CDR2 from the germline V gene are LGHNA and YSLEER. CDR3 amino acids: CASSQDSEGYQPQHF. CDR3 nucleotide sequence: TGCGCCAGCAGCCAAGATTCAGAGGGTTATCAGCCCCAGCATTTT.

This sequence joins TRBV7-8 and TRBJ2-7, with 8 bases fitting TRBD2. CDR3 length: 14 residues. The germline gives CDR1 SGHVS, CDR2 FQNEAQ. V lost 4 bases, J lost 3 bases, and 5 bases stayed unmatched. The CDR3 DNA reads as TGTGCCAGCAGCTCAACCGGGACTAGCTACGAGCAGTACTTC. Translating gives CASSSTGTSYEQYF.

CDR3 sequence: CASSFRTGFTGELFF. The CDR3 DNA sequence: TGTGCCAGCAGCTTCCGGACAGGGTTCACCGGGGAGCTGTTTTTT. This chain links TRBV7-9 with TRBJ2-2, with 8 bases aligning to TRBD1. CDR1 is SEHNR, CDR2 FQNEAQ, per germline (reference sequence). This CDR3 spans 15 amino acids. With V trimmed by 3 bases and J by 4 bases, 4 bases remained unmatched.

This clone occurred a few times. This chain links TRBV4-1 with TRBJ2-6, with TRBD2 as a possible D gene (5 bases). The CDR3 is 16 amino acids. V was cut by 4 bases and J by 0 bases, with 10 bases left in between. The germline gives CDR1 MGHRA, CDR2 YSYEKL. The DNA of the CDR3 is TGCGCCAGCAGCCTGAGGGTAAGCTCTGGGGCCAACGTCCTGACTTTC. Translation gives CASSLRVSSGANVLTF.

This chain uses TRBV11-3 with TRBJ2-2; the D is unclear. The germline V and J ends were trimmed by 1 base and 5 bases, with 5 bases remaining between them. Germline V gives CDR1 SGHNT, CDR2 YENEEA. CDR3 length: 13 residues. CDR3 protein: CASSLVSTGELFF. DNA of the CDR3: TGTGCCAGCAGCTTAGTATCGACCGGGGAGCTGTTTTTT.

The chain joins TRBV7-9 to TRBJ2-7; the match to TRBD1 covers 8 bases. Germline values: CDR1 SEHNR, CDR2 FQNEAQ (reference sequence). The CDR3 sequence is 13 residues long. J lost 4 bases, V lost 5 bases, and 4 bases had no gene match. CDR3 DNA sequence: TGTGCCAGCAGCCCACGGGACAGGTACGAGCAGTACTTC. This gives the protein CASSPRDRYEQYF.

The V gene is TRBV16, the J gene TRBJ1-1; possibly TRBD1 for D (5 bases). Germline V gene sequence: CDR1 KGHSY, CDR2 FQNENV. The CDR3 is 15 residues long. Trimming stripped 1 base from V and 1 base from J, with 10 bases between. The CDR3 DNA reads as TGTGCCAGCAGCCAATTGGACACCGCGAACACTGAAGCTTTCTTT. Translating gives CASSQLDTANTEAFF.

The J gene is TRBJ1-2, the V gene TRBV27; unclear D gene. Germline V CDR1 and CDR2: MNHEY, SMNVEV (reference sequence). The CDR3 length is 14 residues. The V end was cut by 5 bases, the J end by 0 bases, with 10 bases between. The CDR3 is CASSRDGANYGYTF. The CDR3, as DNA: TGTGCCAGCAGTCGCGACGGAGCTAACTATGGCTACACCTTC.

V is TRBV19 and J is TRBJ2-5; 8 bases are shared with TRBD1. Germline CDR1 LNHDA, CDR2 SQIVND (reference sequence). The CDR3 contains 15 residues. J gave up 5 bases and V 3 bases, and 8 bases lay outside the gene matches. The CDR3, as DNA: TGTGCCAGTAGTATTTGGACAGGGTCTTTGGAGACCCAGTACTTC. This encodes CASSIWTGSLETQYF. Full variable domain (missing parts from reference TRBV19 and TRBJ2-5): DGGITQSPKYLFRKEGQNVTLSCEQNLNHDAMYWYRQDPGQGLRLIYYSQIVNDFQKGDIAEGYSVSREKKESFPLTVTSAQKNPTAFYLCASSIWTGSLETQYFGPGTRLLVL.

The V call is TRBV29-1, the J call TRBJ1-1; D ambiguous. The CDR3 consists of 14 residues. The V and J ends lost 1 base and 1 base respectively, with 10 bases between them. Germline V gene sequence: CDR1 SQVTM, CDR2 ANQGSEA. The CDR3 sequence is CSVEVGRENTEAFF. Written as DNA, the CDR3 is TGCAGCGTTGAAGTAGGACGGGAGAACACTGAAGCTTTCTTT.

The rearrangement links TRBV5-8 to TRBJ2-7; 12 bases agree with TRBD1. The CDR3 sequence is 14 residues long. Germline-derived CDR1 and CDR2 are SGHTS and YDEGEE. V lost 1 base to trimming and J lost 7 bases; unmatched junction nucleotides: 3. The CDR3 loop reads CASSLRDRGLEQYF. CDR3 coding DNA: TGTGCCAGCAGCTTGCGGGACAGGGGGCTGGAGCAGTACTTC.

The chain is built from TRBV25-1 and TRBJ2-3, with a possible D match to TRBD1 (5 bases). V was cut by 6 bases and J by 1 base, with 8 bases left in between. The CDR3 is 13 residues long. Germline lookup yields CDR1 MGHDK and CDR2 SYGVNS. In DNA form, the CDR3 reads TGTGCCAGCAGCCTGACAGGCACAGATACGCAGTATTTT. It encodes CASSLTGTDTQYF.

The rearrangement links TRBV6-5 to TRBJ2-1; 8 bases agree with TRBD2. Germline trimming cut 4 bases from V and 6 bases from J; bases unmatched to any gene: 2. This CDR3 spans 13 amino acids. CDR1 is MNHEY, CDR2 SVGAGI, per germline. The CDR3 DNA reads TGTGCCAGCAGTTCGGGACTAGTCAATGAGCAGTTCTTC. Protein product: CASSSGLVNEQFF.

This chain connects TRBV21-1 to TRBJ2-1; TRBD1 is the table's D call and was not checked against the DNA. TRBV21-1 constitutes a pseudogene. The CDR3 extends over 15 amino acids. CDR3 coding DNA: TGTGCCAGGGGGACAGGGACGCATTCCTACAATGAGCAGTTCTTC. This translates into CARGTGTHSYNEQFF.

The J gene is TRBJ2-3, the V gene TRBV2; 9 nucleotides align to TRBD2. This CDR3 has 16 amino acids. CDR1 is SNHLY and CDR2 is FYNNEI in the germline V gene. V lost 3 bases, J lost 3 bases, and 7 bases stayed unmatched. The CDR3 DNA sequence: TGTGCCAGCAGTGAGGTGGCGGGAGGGGGAACAGATACGCAGTATTTT. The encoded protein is CASSEVAGGGTDTQYF.

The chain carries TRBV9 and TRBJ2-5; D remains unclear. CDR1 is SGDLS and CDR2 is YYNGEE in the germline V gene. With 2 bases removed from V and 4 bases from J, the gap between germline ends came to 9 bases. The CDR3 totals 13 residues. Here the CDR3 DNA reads TGTGCCAGCAGCGTCATCTTCGGAGAGACCCAGTACTTC. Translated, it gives CASSVIFGETQYF.

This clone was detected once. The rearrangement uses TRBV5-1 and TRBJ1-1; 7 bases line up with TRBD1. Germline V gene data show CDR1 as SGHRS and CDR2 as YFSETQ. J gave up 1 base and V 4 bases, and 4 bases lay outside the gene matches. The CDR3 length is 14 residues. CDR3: CASSPRDRNTEAFF. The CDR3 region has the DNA TGCGCCAGCAGCCCCCGGGACAGGAACACTGAAGCTTTCTTT.

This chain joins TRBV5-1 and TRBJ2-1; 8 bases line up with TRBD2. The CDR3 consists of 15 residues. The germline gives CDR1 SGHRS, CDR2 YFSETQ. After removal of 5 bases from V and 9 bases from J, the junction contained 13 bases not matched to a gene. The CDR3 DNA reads TGCGCCAGCAGGAATAGCGGGAATCGTGCGACTGAGCAGTTCTTC. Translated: CASRNSGNRATEQFF.

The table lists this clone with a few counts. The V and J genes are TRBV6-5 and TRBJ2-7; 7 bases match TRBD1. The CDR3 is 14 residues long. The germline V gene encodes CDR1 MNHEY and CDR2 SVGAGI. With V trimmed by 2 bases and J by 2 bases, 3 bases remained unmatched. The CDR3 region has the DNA TGTGCCAGCAGTTACGCAGGGGGACCCTACGAGCAGTACTTC. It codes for CASSYAGGPYEQYF.

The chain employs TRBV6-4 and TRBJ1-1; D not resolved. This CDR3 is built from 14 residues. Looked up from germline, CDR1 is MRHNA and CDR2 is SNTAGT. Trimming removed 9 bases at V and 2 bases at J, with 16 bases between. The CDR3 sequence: CARLSGASNTEAFF. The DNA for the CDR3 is TGTGCCAGGTTGTCCGGTGCGAGTAACACTGAAGCTTTCTTT.

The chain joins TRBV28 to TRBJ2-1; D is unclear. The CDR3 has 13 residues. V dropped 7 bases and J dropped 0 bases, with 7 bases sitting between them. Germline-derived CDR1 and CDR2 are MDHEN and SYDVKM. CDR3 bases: TGTGCCAGCAAAAGCGACTCCTACAATGAGCAGTTCTTC. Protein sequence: CASKSDSYNEQFF.

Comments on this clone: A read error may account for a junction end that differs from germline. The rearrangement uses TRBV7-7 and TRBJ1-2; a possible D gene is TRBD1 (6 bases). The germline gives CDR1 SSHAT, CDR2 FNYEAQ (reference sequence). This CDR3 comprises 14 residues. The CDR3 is CASSPSGQPYGYTF. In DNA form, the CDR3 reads TGTGCTAGCAGCCCCTCCGGACAGCCCTATGGCTACACCTTC. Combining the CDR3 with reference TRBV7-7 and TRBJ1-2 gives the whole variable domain GAGVSQSPRYKVTKRGQDVTLRCDPISSHATLYWYQQALGQGPEFLTYFNYEAQPDKSGLPSDRFSAERPEGSISTLTIQRTEQRDSAMYRCASSPSGQPYGYTFGSGTRLTVV.

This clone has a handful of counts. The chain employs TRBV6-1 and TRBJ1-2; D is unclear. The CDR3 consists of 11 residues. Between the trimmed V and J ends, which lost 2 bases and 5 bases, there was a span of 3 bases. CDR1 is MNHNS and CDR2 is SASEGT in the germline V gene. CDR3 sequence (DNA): TGTGCCAGCAGTGAACGGTATGGCTACACCTTC. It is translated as CASSERYGYTF.

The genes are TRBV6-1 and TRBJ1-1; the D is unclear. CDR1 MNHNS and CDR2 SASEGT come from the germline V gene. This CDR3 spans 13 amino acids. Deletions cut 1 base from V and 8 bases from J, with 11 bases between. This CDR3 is CASSEERRQEAFF. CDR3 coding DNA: TGTGCCAGCAGTGAAGAACGGCGGCAGGAAGCTTTCTTT.

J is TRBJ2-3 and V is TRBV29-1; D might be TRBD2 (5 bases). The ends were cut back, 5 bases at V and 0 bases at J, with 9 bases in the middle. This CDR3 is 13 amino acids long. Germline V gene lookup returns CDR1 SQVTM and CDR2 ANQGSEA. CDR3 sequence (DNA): TGCAGCGTTCAACGGGGAAGCACAGATACGCAGTATTTT. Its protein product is CSVQRGSTDTQYF.